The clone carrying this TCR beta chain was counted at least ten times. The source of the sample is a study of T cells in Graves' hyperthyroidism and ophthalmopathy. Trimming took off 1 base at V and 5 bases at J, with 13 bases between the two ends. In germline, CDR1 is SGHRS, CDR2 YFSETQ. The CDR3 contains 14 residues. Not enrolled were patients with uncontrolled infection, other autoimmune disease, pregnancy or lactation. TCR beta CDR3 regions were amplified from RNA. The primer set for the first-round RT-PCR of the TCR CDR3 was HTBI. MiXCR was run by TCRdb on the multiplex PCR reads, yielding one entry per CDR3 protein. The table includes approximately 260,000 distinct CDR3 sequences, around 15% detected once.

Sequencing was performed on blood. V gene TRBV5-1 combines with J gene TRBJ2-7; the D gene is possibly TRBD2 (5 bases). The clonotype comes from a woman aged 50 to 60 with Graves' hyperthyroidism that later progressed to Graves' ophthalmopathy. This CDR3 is CASSLKEENHEQYF. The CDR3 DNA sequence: TGCGCCAGCAGCTTGAAGGAGGAAAACCACGAGCAGTACTTC.